The rows below give T cell receptor beta chains drawn from one sample of a study of OX40 agonist ivuxolimab in advanced cancers. This table comes from immunoSEQ multiplex PCR, and its TCRdb copy is limited to in-frame clones, with some not included. The repertoire consists of more than 15,000 clones, with approximately 84% occurring once and the leading ten covering around 72%. The sequencing here drew on CD4+ or CD8+ T cells sorted from blood, taken in a trial of the OX40 agonist ivuxolimab. The source of these receptors is an adult with an advanced solid tumor such as melanoma, head and neck, liver or kidney cancer. CDR3s include the opening cysteine and the closing phenylalanine or tryptophan. A D gene is named only where the DNA matches it firmly. The size field is filled for only some rows; it gives once, few, many or a size class.

TRBJ2-3 - - TRBV7-9 CASSLTVMGRDTQYF TGTGCCAGCAGCTTAACCGTGATGGGGCGAGATACGCAGTATTTT
TRBJ1-1 - - TRBV19 CASSITGAKTEAFF TGTGCCAGTAGTATAACGGGGGCGAAAACTGAAGCTTTCTTT
TRBJ2-1 - - TRBV27 CASSLRTANEQFF TGTGCCAGCAGTCTCCGGACGGCGAATGAGCAGTTCTTC
TRBJ1-2 - - TRBV4-1 CASSQGSGYGYTF TGCGCCAGCAGCCAAGGATCCGGCTATGGCTACACCTTC
TRBJ2-2 - TRBD2 TRBV11-3 CASSLRGSERGNTGELFF TGTGCCAGCAGCTTAAGGGGCTCTGAGCGGGGGAACACCGGGGAGCTGTTTTTT
TRBJ1-2 once TRBD1 TRBV29-1 CSVPGTGGDYGYTF TGCAGCGTTCCTGGGACAGGGGGCGACTATGGCTACACCTTC
TRBJ2-7 - - TRBV4-1 CASSQDPGRLYEQYF TGCGCCAGCAGCCAAGATCCGGGCCGTCTCTACGAGCAGTACTTC
TRBJ1-5 - - TRBV6-5 CASSYARNQPQHF TGTGCCAGCAGTTACGCCAGAAATCAGCCCCAGCATTTT
TRBJ1-6 - - TRBV9 CASSGTASNPSPLHF TGTGCCAGCAGCGGGACAGCTTCTAACCCGTCACCCCTCCACTTT
TRBJ2-2 - - TRBV2 CASSPTLPGELFF TGTGCCAGCAGTCCCACGCTTCCCGGGGAGCTGTTTTTT
TRBJ1-5 few - TRBV27 CASSPQGGAQPQHF TGTGCCAGCAGTCCGCAGGGAGGAGCTCAGCCCCAGCATTTT
TRBJ2-2 - TRBD1 TRBV2 CASQDAFNRGLNTGELFF TGTGCCAGCCAAGATGCCTTTAACAGGGGCCTAAACACCGGGGAGCTGTTTTTT
TRBJ1-1 - - TRBV5-5 CASNYLDPENAEAFF TGTGCCAGCAACTATTTAGACCCCGAAAACGCTGAAGCTTTCTTT
TRBJ1-3 - TRBD1 TRBV4-3 CASSQDRGNSGNTIYF TGCGCCAGCAGCCAGGACAGGGGCAACTCTGGAAACACCATATATTTT
TRBJ1-4 - - TRBV18 CASSPPGTAEKLFF TGTGCCAGCTCACCCCCGGGCACAGCTGAAAAACTGTTTTTT
TRBJ2-5 once - TRBV19 CASSIVGLLGETQYF TGTGCCAGTAGTATAGTCGGGCTCCTTGGGGAGACCCAGTACTTC
TRBJ2-1 - - TRBV29-1 CSVDLASSYNEQFF TGCAGCGTTGATCTAGCTAGCTCCTACAATGAGCAGTTCTTC
TRBJ2-7 once TRBD2 TRBV4-1 CASSHRLAGGYEQYF TGCGCCAGCAGCCACAGACTAGCGGGGGGCTACGAGCAGTACTTC
TRBJ2-5 - TRBD2 TRBV4-1 CASSQDRLAGPQYF TGCGCCAGCAGCCAAGATAGGCTAGCGGGGCCCCAGTACTTC
TRBJ2-3 - - TRBV28 CASSFRVGDTQYF TGTGCCAGCAGTTTTCGGGTTGGGGATACGCAGTATTTT
TRBJ1-4 - TRBD1 TRBV2 CASREGQGSAKLFF TGTGCCAGCAGGGAAGGACAGGGGTCTGCAAAACTGTTTTTT
TRBJ2-7 - TRBD1 TRBV9 CASSVEGQGAYEQYF TGTGCCAGCAGCGTAGAGGGACAGGGGGCATACGAGCAGTACTTC